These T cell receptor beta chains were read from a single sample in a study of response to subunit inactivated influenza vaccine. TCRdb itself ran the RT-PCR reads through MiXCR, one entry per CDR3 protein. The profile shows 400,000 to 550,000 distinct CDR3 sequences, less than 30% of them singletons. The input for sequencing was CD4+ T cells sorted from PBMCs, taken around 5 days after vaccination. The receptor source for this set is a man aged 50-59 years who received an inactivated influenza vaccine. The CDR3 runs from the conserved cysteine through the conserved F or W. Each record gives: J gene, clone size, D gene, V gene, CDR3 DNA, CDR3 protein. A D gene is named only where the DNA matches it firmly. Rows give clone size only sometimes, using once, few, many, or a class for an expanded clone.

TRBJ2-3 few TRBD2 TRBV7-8 TGTGCCAGCAGCCAAGGGACTAGCCGTCCTAGCACAGATACGCAGTATTTT CASSQGTSRPSTDTQYF
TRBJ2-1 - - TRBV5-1 TGCGCCAGCCAGAGGACAGTCTCGGATGAGCAGTTCTTC CASQRTVSDEQFF
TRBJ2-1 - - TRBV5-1 TGCGCCAGCACCCTCCTAGCCCAGGGGAACAACAATGAGCAGTTCTTC CASTLLAQGNNNEQFF
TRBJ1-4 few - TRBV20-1 TGCAGTGCTAGCCCCGGGCTAGATGAAAAACTGTTTTTT CSASPGLDEKLFF
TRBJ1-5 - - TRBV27 - CASSLFGSGVGNQPQHF
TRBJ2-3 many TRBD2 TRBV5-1 TGCGCCAGCAGCTTGGTAGCGGGAGTTGTAGATACGCAGTATTTT CASSLVAGVVDTQYF
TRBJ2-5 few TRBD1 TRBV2 TGTGCCAGCAGTGAATTAACAGGGGCACAAGAGACCCAGTACTTC CASSELTGAQETQYF
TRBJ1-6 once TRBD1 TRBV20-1 TGCAGTGCTAGAGCCCTAGGACAGGTTCATTCACCCCTCCACTTT CSARALGQVHSPLHF
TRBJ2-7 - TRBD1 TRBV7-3 TGTGCCAGCAGCCGGGGACAGGGGTTCTACGAGCAGTACTTC CASSRGQGFYEQYF
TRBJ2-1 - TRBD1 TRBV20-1 TGCAGTGCTAGGTGGACAGGGAGGAATGAGCAGTTCTTC CSARWTGRNEQFF
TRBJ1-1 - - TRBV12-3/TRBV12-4 TGTGCCAGTAAGTTTAATAGTGGCAACACTGAAGCTTTCTTT CASKFNSGNTEAFF
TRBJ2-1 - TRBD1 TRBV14 TGTGCCAGCAGCGAGATGGGACAGGGGTACAATGAGCAGTTCTTC CASSEMGQGYNEQFF
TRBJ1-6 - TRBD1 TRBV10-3 TGTGCCATCAGCGCGACAGGGACAGGGTCACCCCTCCACTTT CAISATGTGSPLHF
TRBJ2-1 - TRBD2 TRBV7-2 TGTGCCAGCAGCCTAGAAGGGACTAAAATTCCGGGCGAGCAGTTCTTC CASSLEGTKIPGEQFF
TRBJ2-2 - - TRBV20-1 TGCAGTGCTAGAGATCTTCGGGAGCAGGTTACCGGGGAGCTGTTTTTT CSARDLREQVTGELFF
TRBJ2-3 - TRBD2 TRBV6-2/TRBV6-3 TGTGCCAGCAGTTACTTCGGACTAGCGGTAGATACGCAGTATTTT CASSYFGLAVDTQYF
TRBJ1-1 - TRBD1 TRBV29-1 TGCAGCGCCGGCGGGACAGTCACTGAAGCTTTCTTT CSAGGTVTEAFF
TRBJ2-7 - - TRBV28 TGTGCCAGCAGTTTATCGCGGGTGGGGAACGAGCAGTACTTC CASSLSRVGNEQYF
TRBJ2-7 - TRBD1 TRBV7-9 TGTGCCAGCAGCCCGCGTGGGACAGGGAGCTCCTACGAGCAGTACTTC CASSPRGTGSSYEQYF
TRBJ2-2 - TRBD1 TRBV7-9 TGTGCCAGCAGGAGCAGGACAGGGATCCTCGGGGAGCTGTTTTTT CASRSRTGILGELFF
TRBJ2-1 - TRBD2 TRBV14 TGTGCCAGCAGCCCAGATTGGACTAGCGGTTTCAATGAGCAGTTCTTC CASSPDWTSGFNEQFF
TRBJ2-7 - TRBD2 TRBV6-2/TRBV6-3 TGTGCCAGCAGCTCCGGACTAGCGGGGGGTAGGAGCTCCTACGAGCAGTACTTC CASSSGLAGGRSSYEQYF
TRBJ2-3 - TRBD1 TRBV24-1 TGTGCCACCAGTGATCCCCGGGACAGGTACACAGATACGCAGTATTTT CATSDPRDRYTDTQYF